A selection of T cell receptor beta chains follows, all from one sample in a study of CD8 T cells in Susac syndrome. TCRdb recomputed calls from the immunoSEQ multiplex PCR reads with MiXCR, one row per CDR3 protein. The data show about 100,000 distinct CDR3 sequences, roughly 96% seen once. Sequencing used CD8+ T cells from PBMCs. Receptors were obtained from a human donor with Susac syndrome. CDR3s include the opening cysteine and the closing phenylalanine or tryptophan.

TRBJ1-1 | TRBV4-1 | CASSQDPTRQAFF
TRBJ2-5 | TRBV11-2 | CASSLGPSSKETQYF
TRBJ1-1 | TRBV6-6 | CASSSMGTPNTEAFF
TRBJ2-4 | TRBV4-1 | CASSQPTLGNIQYF
TRBJ1-1 | TRBV28 | CASSTRTVPTEAFF
TRBJ2-1 | TRBV24-1 | CATRSGSTNNEQFF
TRBJ1-2 | TRBV19 | CASRRGTTSYGYTF
TRBJ1-1 | TRBV29-1 | CSVGRRRENTEAFF
TRBJ2-7 | TRBV7-9 | CASDLLGGAEYF
TRBJ2-5 | TRBV20-1 | CSAYPGHGGETQYF
TRBJ2-7 | TRBV9 | CASSPGQTSYEQYF